A single sample gave rise to the 11 T cell receptor beta chains below, sequenced in a study of glioma-infiltrating T cells after dendritic cell vaccination. Measured with immunoSEQ multiplex PCR; TCRdb has only the in-frame clones, and not every one. In the table there are fewer than 75,000 clones, about 86% of which are singletons. The sample in question was blood, obtained before dendritic cell vaccination. These receptors were taken from a human donor with glioblastoma.

The chain couples TRBV5-6 to TRBJ2-2; 9 positions agree with TRBD1. The germline CDR1 and CDR2 sequences are SGHDT and YYEEEE. The junction had 3 bases not matched to a gene; V was cut back by 2 bases and J by 4 bases. The CDR3 length is 15 residues. The CDR3 DNA follows: TGTGCCAGCAGCTTCCGGGACAGGGCCACCGGGGAGCTGTTTTTT. This gives the protein CASSFRDRATGELFF.

This chain uses TRBV5-4 with TRBJ2-3, with 8 bases that match TRBD2. V lost 0 bases to trimming and J lost 4 bases; unmatched junction nucleotides: 10. CDR1 is SGHNT and CDR2 is YYREEE in the germline V gene (reference sequence). This CDR3 contains 17 residues. The CDR3 here is CASSLAQTSEGSDTQYF. The CDR3 bases are TGTGCCAGCAGCTTGGCCCAGACTAGCGAGGGCTCAGATACGCAGTATTTT.

The sample holds a few counts of this clone. The V and J genes are TRBV25-1 and TRBJ2-5; TRBD1 matches 11 bases. Germline trimming cut 6 bases from V and 1 base from J; bases unmatched to any gene: 1. The CDR3 is 14 residues long. CDR1 is MGHDK, CDR2 SYGVNS, per germline. CDR3 region: CASRGTGGQETQYF. CDR3 DNA: TGTGCCAGCAGAGGGACAGGGGGCCAAGAGACCCAGTACTTC.

This CDR3 is CASSLAWNQGDEAFF. CDR3 in DNA: TGTGCCAGCAGCTTAGCCTGGAACCAAGGGGATGAAGCTTTCTTT. The chain links TRBV11-1 to TRBJ1-1; D might be TRBD1 (5 bases). CDR3 length: 15 amino acids. CDR1 SGHAT and CDR2 FQDESV come from the germline V gene (reference sequence). V shed 0 bases and J shed 7 bases, with 15 bases lying between them.

V and J are TRBV4-3 and TRBJ1-1; the D is unclear. Germline lookup yields CDR1 LGHNA and CDR2 YSLEER. The V end lost 1 base, the J end lost 2 bases, and 11 bases lay between the germline ends. The CDR3 contains 15 residues. CDR3 sequence: CASSQVLGGNTEAFF. CDR3 nucleotide sequence: TGCGCCAGCAGCCAAGTTTTAGGAGGAAACACTGAAGCTTTCTTT.

The rearrangement links TRBV15 to TRBJ1-5; 12 positions agree with TRBD1. Germline V gene sequence: CDR1 LNHNV, CDR2 YYDKDF (reference sequence). CDR3 length: 17 amino acids. J gave up 7 bases and V 1 base, and 8 bases lay outside the gene matches. The CDR3 DNA reads TGTGCCACCAGCAGAGCCGGGACAGGGGGCACCAAGCAGCCCCAGCATTTT. This sequence encodes CATSRAGTGGTKQPQHF. Full variable domain (missing parts from reference TRBV15 and TRBJ1-5): DAMVIQNPRYQVTQFGKPVTLSCSQTLNHNVMYWYQQKSSQAPKLLFHYYDKDFNNEADTPDNFQSRRPNTSFCFLDIRSPGLGDTAMYLCATSRAGTGGTKQPQHFGDGTRLSIL.

In this sample, this clone turned up a few times. V and J are TRBV2 and TRBJ1-1; maybe TRBD1 (6 bases). This CDR3 is built from 16 residues. Germline V gives CDR1 SNHLY, CDR2 FYNNEI. The germline V and J ends were trimmed by 6 bases and 1 base, with 18 bases remaining between them. CDR3 in DNA: TGTGCCAGCAGGGGACATAGCGGGGTGAAGAACACTGAAGCTTTCTTT. As protein: CASRGHSGVKNTEAFF.

The chain carries TRBV7-3 and TRBJ2-1, with 8 nucleotides matching TRBD2. CDR1 is SGHTA, CDR2 FQGTGA, per germline. After removal of 2 bases from V and 8 bases from J, the junction contained 8 bases not matched to a gene. The CDR3 sequence is 15 residues long. The DNA for the CDR3 is TGTGCCAGCAGCTTACAAGCGGGGGAGCGCCATGAGCAGTTCTTC. This encodes CASSLQAGERHEQFF.

This clone was seen only once. V and J are TRBV14 and TRBJ2-7, with D possibly being TRBD2 (5 bases). From germline, CDR1 is SGHDN and CDR2 FVKESK. Trimming cost V 1 base and J 2 bases, with 9 bases left between them. The CDR3 totals 14 residues. The CDR3 coding sequence is TGTGCCAGCAGCCAAGTGGCGGGCCCCTACGAGCAGTACTTC. Amino acid sequence: CASSQVAGPYEQYF.

This clone was seen a few times. The chain uses TRBV4-3 and TRBJ2-5; 8 positions match TRBD1. CDR3 length equals 15 residues. The germline V gene has CDR1 LGHNA and CDR2 YSLEER. Trimming at V came to 2 bases and at J to 4 bases, leaving 6 bases not matched to a gene. The CDR3 sequence is CASSQNDRGGETQYF. CDR3 DNA: TGCGCCAGCAGCCAAAATGACAGGGGCGGAGAGACCCAGTACTTC.

The genes are TRBV4-1 and TRBJ1-5; tentatively, D is TRBD1 (6 bases). Trimming took 2 bases from V and 0 from J, leaving 14 bases between them. Germline V gives CDR1 MGHRA, CDR2 YSYEKL. CDR3 length: 17 amino acids. The CDR3 protein is CASSQILTGLSNQPQHF. CDR3 nucleotide sequence: TGCGCCAGCAGCCAAATTCTCACAGGGCTTAGCAATCAGCCCCAGCATTTT.